This record concerns one TCR beta chain sequence. No antigen is known for it. Investigators divided CD4+ cells into CD45RA+ naive and CD45RA-negative memory subsets. The sample is drawn from a study of shared clonotypes between healthy human individuals. Study as a whole: Per-donor plates numbered three CD4 naive, three CD4 memory, two CD8 naive and one CD8 memory.

Some clones are missing from TCRdb's copy, which holds only in-frame ones; the method was immunoSEQ multiplex PCR. The table records millions of clones, 85% to 95% of them present only once. Study-wide results and limits: Generally, naive subsets (rather than memory subsets) showed larger estimated richness.

Sequenced material: naive CD4+ T cells sorted from blood. Subset given: CD45RA+ positively selected. This sequence originates from a man aged 18-30 years in good health.

This CDR3 reads CASSQALAGMSYEQYF. The CDR3 DNA is TGCGCCAGCAGCCAAGCCCTAGCGGGGATGTCCTACGAGCAGTACTTC. The chain has TRBV4-1 and TRBJ2-7; 9 bases line up with TRBD2. The CDR3 runs to 16 residues. Germline CDR1 is MGHRA and CDR2 is YSYEKL. V was pared by 1 base and J by 1 base, with 5 bases of the junction left unmatched.